This passage covers 26 T cell receptor beta chains from one sample sequenced in a study of glioma-infiltrating T cells. Using RNA template, CDR3s of TCR alpha and beta were amplified with iRepertoire arm-PCR. TCRdb ran MiXCR on the multiplex PCR reads and lists one entry per CDR3 protein. The sample consists of 90,000 to 110,000 distinct CDR3 sequences, about 25% of them appearing once. Sequencing input: glioma tissue, nonneoplastic brain tissue, or PBMCs (not recorded which). The receptor source for this set is a human donor with low-grade glioma or glioblastoma, undergoing nonglioma brain surgery, or in good health (not recorded which).

The chain is built from TRBV19 and TRBJ1-1; no clear D gene. The CDR3 is 15 residues long. Germline V gene data show CDR1 as LNHDA and CDR2 as SQIVND (reference sequence). With 3 bases removed from V and 0 bases from J, the gap between germline ends came to 11 bases. The DNA for the CDR3 is TGTGCCAGTAGTATTCTCGGACGGATGAACACTGAAGCTTTCTTT. It encodes CASSILGRMNTEAFF.

The V and J genes are TRBV5-4 and TRBJ2-7; a possible D gene is TRBD1 (6 bases). The CDR3 has 14 amino acids. Germline V CDR1 and CDR2: SGHNT, YYREEE (reference sequence). Trimming left V 4 bases short and J 3 bases short, with 14 bases between. CDR3 bases: TGTGCCAGCAGCCCCCCGGGACAAGTCTACGAGCAGTACTTC. It translates to CASSPPGQVYEQYF.

This clonotype was picked up a small number of times. This sequence joins TRBV9 and TRBJ2-1; the match to TRBD1 covers 7 bases. The CDR3 runs 15 residues. In germline, CDR1 is SGDLS, CDR2 YYNGEE. V dropped 0 bases and J dropped 0; count of bases not matched to a gene: 0. CDR3 DNA: TGTGCCAGCAGCGTAGACAGGGGCTCCTACAATGAGCAGTTCTTC. It codes for CASSVDRGSYNEQFF.

The V and J genes are TRBV29-1 and TRBJ2-7, with a possible D match to TRBD2 (7 bases). This CDR3 is 13 amino acids long. V lost 6 bases, J lost 0 bases, and 12 bases lay in between. Germline values: CDR1 SQVTM, CDR2 ANQGSEA. The chain's CDR3 is CSVRGGPSYEQYF. The CDR3 region has the DNA TGCAGCGTAAGGGGGGGACCCTCCTACGAGCAGTACTTC.

In this sample, this clonotype turned up many times. The chain joins TRBV4-2 to TRBJ2-1, with 8 bases fitting TRBD1. V was pared by 2 bases and J by 4 bases, with 4 bases of the junction left unmatched. Germline V gives CDR1 LGHNA, CDR2 YNFKEQ. The CDR3 runs 15 residues. CDR3 in DNA: TGTGCCAGCAGCCAATCGGACAGGGTTTACAATGAGCAGTTCTTC. Its protein product is CASSQSDRVYNEQFF.

The V call is TRBV12-3 or TRBV12-4, the J call TRBJ1-5, with 9 positions matching TRBD1. The CDR3 runs 15 residues. With V trimmed by 2 bases and J by 4 bases, 3 bases remained unmatched. The DNA of the CDR3 is TGTGCCAGCAGTTTAAACGGGACAGGGAATCAGCCCCAGCATTTT. Its translation is CASSLNGTGNQPQHF.

As regards this clonotype: The junction departs from germline at one end; a sequencing error may be responsible. This chain links TRBV19 with TRBJ2-1; 7 nucleotides line up with TRBD2. CDR3 length: 13 residues. CDR1 is LNHDA, CDR2 SQIVND, per germline (reference sequence). The CDR3 region is CASSIDRGDERFF. The CDR3 DNA reads as TGTGCCAGTAGTATAGATCGGGGGGATGAGCGGTTCTTC.

This clonotype was recorded many times. The chain links TRBV7-8 to TRBJ2-5; D unclear. Trimming stripped 4 bases from V and 1 base from J, with 7 bases between. Per the germline V gene, CDR1 is SGHVS and CDR2 is FQNEAQ. The CDR3 covers 13 residues. The CDR3 DNA reads as TGTGCCAGCAGCTCAAATTTCCAAGAGACCCAGTACTTC. It specifies CASSSNFQETQYF.

This clonotype was counted at least ten times. The chain uses TRBV20-1 and TRBJ2-6; D might be TRBD2 (5 bases). CDR3 length: 15 residues. Trimming took off 3 bases at V and 2 bases at J, with 11 bases between the two ends. From germline, CDR1 is DFQATT and CDR2 SNEGSKA (reference sequence). The CDR3 region is CSASEGSPGANVLTF. The CDR3 DNA sequence: TGCAGTGCTAGCGAAGGGAGCCCTGGGGCCAACGTCCTGACTTTC.

This clonotype appeared many times. The chain couples TRBV4-2 to TRBJ1-2, with D tentatively TRBD1 (6 bases). Between the trimmed V and J ends, which lost 5 bases and 2 bases, there was a span of 12 bases. CDR3 length equals 14 residues. Germline-derived CDR1 and CDR2 are LGHNA and YNFKEQ. The CDR3 coding sequence is TGTGCCAGCAGCAACCGGGACACGAACTATGGCTACACCTTC. Translated: CASSNRDTNYGYTF.

This clonotype was detected ten times or more. The chain carries TRBV10-2 and TRBJ1-6; weak D call: TRBD1 (5 bases). Germline V lookup: CDR1 WSHSY, CDR2 SAAADI. The germline V and J ends were trimmed by 5 bases and 5 bases, with 13 bases remaining between them. CDR3 length: 15 residues. CDR3 protein: CASSPVGADNSPLHF. The CDR3 nucleotides are TGCGCCAGCAGTCCGGTCGGGGCGGATAATTCACCCCTCCACTTT.

This clonotype was observed many times. The rearrangement joins TRBV29-1 to TRBJ2-3; D might be TRBD2 (5 bases). V lost 4 bases, J lost 6 bases, and 17 bases lay in between. Per germline, CDR1 SQVTM and CDR2 ANQGSEA. The CDR3 spans 14 residues. The CDR3 loop reads CSVAEGLSIDTQYF. DNA for the CDR3: TGCAGCGTTGCCGAGGGTCTTAGCATTGATACGCAGTATTTT.

This clonotype was picked up many times. This rearrangement joins TRBV20-1 to TRBJ1-3; a weak D match, TRBD1 (6 bases). There are 13 residues in the CDR3. V was shortened by 6 bases and J by 0 bases, with 9 bases between the two germline ends. The germline V gene has CDR1 DFQATT and CDR2 SNEGSKA (reference sequence). The CDR3 DNA sequence: TGCAGTGCCAGGGGAACCTCTGGAAACACCATATATTTT. Encoded protein: CSARGTSGNTIYF.

This chain connects TRBV12-3 or TRBV12-4 to TRBJ1-1; 12 nucleotides match TRBD1. The CDR3 totals 15 residues. With 5 bases clipped from V and 8 bases from J, the junction kept 9 bases outside the gene matches. CDR3 in DNA: TGTGCCAGCAGTCCCTCCGGGACAGGGGGCGCCGAAGCTTTCTTT. Protein: CASSPSGTGGAEAFF.

This clonotype was picked up many times. The chain is built from TRBV7-9 and TRBJ1-1; a possible D gene is TRBD1 (5 bases). The V gene's germline CDR1 is SEHNR and CDR2 FQNEAQ (reference sequence). The V gene lost 5 bases and the J gene lost 0 bases, with 16 bases spanning the gap. This CDR3 is 16 amino acids long. CDR3 in DNA: TGTGCCAGCAGCCCTAAGACAGCCTTACTGAACACTGAAGCTTTCTTT. Protein: CASSPKTALLNTEAFF.

The chain employs TRBV10-1 and TRBJ2-5; D assignment may be TRBD1 or TRBD2 (7 bases each). V lost 6 bases and J lost 3, with 17 bases in between. The CDR3 consists of 15 residues. Germline V gene sequence: CDR1 WNHNN, CDR2 SYGVQD (reference sequence). The CDR3 reads CASRGGRTGEETQYF. In nucleotides, the CDR3 is TGCGCCAGCAGGGGGGGGCGGACAGGTGAAGAGACCCAGTACTTC.

This clonotype was detected ten times or more. The V and J genes are TRBV29-1 and TRBJ2-3; D not certain. This CDR3 spans 14 amino acids. Germline V lookup: CDR1 SQVTM, CDR2 ANQGSEA. V was shortened by 0 bases and J by 4 bases, with 11 bases between the two germline ends. The CDR3 bases are TGCAGCGTTGAAGACCCCGCTAGGGCAGATACGCAGTATTTT. Protein sequence: CSVEDPARADTQYF.

This clonotype came up many times. The gene calls are TRBV18 and TRBJ1-1; D gene ambiguous. This CDR3 spans 14 amino acids. V gave up 5 bases and J gave up 1 base, with 11 bases separating them. Germline V gene lookup returns CDR1 KGHSH and CDR2 LQKENI. CDR3 region: CASSFGRGNTEAFF. The CDR3 DNA sequence: TGTGCCAGCTCATTCGGGCGTGGGAACACTGAAGCTTTCTTT.

V and J are TRBV7-9 and TRBJ2-5; D is uncertain. The germline V and J ends were trimmed by 6 bases and 1 base, with 18 bases remaining between them. The CDR3 covers 16 residues. The germline gives CDR1 SEHNR, CDR2 FQNEAQ (reference sequence). DNA for the CDR3: TGTGCCAGCAGTTCAGTGGGGATTGCCCGCCAAGAGACCCAGTACTTC. As protein: CASSSVGIARQETQYF.

As concerns this clonotype: Sequence at one end of the junction differs from germline and may be a read error. This rearrangement joins TRBV6-2 or TRBV6-3 to TRBJ1-1, with unresolved D. In germline, CDR1 is MNHEY, CDR2 SVGEGT. The CDR3 has 13 amino acids. The CDR3 bases are TGTGCCAGCAGCGTACACCAGTGCACTGAAGCGTTCTTT. It codes for CASSVHQCTEAFF.

In regard to this clonotype: One base away lies a much larger clone, so this may be a sequencing read error. The rearrangement uses TRBV7-9 and TRBJ2-1; no definite D call. CDR1 SEHNR and CDR2 FQNEAQ come from the germline V gene (reference sequence). Trimming took off 6 bases at V and 0 bases at J, with 9 bases between the two ends. The CDR3 length is 14 residues. The CDR3, as DNA: TGTGCCAGCAGGTTTGGTAGCTCCTACAATGAGCAGTTCTTC. This sequence encodes CASRFGSSYNEQFF.

This clonotype was counted a few times. The chain links TRBV5-1 to TRBJ2-7; either TRBD1 or TRBD2 may fit D (5 bases each). The CDR3 spans 16 residues. V was shortened by 4 bases and J by 2 bases, with 19 bases between the two germline ends. Germline CDR1 SGHRS, CDR2 YFSETQ. CDR3 bases: TGCGCCAGCAGCCCCGGGACCCAAGGGCCTACCTACGAGCAGTACTTC. Translation: CASSPGTQGPTYEQYF.

Turning to this clonotype: A much larger clonotype is one base distant, so this may be a read error. V is TRBV14 and J is TRBJ1-1; D perhaps matches TRBD1 (6 bases). The CDR3 sequence is 14 residues long. Germline V gene sequence: CDR1 SGHDN, CDR2 FVKESK. Deletions cut 0 bases from V and 11 bases from J, with 16 bases between. The CDR3 reads CASSQDPGHMGAFF. The CDR3 nucleotides are TGTGCCAGCAGCCAAGATCCGGGACATATGGGGGCTTTCTTT.

The chain joins TRBV29-1 to TRBJ2-3, with D tentatively TRBD1 (6 bases). The CDR3 has 16 amino acids. With 1 base removed from V and 5 bases from J, the gap between germline ends came to 19 bases. Germline V CDR1 and CDR2: SQVTM, ANQGSEA. The CDR3 DNA sequence: TGCAGCGTTGAAGCGACAGGATGGGTATTCGGAGATACGCAGTATTTT. As protein: CSVEATGWVFGDTQYF.

In this sample, this clonotype turned up many times. The J gene is TRBJ2-1, the V gene TRBV20-1, with a possible D match to TRBD1 (5 bases). V lost 5 bases and J lost 0, with 14 bases in between. CDR1 and CDR2 (germline): DFQATT, SNEGSKA (reference sequence). The CDR3 consists of 15 residues. This chain's CDR3 is CSAHTTASSYNEQFF. CDR3 DNA sequence: TGCAGTGCTCATACGACAGCTAGCTCCTACAATGAGCAGTTCTTC.

At least ten counts were recorded for this clonotype. This chain uses TRBV2 with TRBJ1-1; D is uncertain. The germline V gene has CDR1 SNHLY and CDR2 FYNNEI. Trimming removed 2 bases at V and 0 bases at J, with 7 bases between. This CDR3 comprises 14 residues. The CDR3 nucleotides read TGTGCCAGCAGTGAATCCCGGTTGAACACTGAAGCTTTCTTT. Translating it yields CASSESRLNTEAFF.